This passage covers 28 T cell receptor beta chains from one sample sequenced in a study of T cell responses to AZD1222 COVID-19 vaccine. Measured with immunoSEQ multiplex PCR; TCRdb has only the in-frame clones, and not every one. The sample yields some 130,000 clones, less than 95% seen once. The sequencing here drew on peripheral blood, taken on day 0 of AZD1222 vaccination. The receptors come from an adult in good health.

The rearrangement uses TRBV28 and TRBJ2-7, with D possibly being TRBD2 (5 bases). Trimming pared 7 bases from V and 7 bases from J, leaving 11 bases between. Germline V gives CDR1 MDHEN, CDR2 SYDVKM. The CDR3 sequence is 11 residues long. The DNA of the CDR3 is TGTGCCAGCAACTCAGGAGGAGAGCAGTACTTC. Translation gives CASNSGGEQYF.

The chain links TRBV30 to TRBJ1-2; no clear D. Trimming cost V 5 bases and J 3 bases, with 16 bases left between them. The CDR3 totals 14 residues. Germline CDR1 is GTSNPN and CDR2 is SVGIG (reference sequence). CDR3 region: CAWGGGSSDYGYTF. The CDR3 DNA reads TGTGCCTGGGGCGGAGGGTCTTCTGACTATGGCTACACCTTC.

The chain employs TRBV6-5 and TRBJ2-7; 7 bases line up with TRBD2. CDR1 is MNHEY and CDR2 is SVGAGI in the germline V gene. With V trimmed by 7 bases and J by 0 bases, 9 bases remained unmatched. This CDR3 region has 15 residues. CDR3 sequence reads: CASTLREGYSYEQYF. DNA for the CDR3: TGTGCCAGCACTTTAAGGGAGGGATACTCCTACGAGCAGTACTTC.

The chain has TRBV5-1 and TRBJ1-1, with a possible D match to TRBD1 (5 bases). Germline loops: CDR1 SGHRS, CDR2 YFSETQ. CDR3 length: 14 residues. V gave up 7 bases and J gave up 0 bases, with 13 bases separating them. CDR3 amino acids: CASRPGTVNTEAFF. The CDR3 DNA reads TGCGCCAGCCGCCCCGGGACGGTGAACACTGAAGCTTTCTTT.

V gene TRBV19 combines with J gene TRBJ1-3; D ambiguous. This CDR3 spans 13 amino acids. Germline V lookup: CDR1 LNHDA, CDR2 SQIVND (reference sequence). Trimming removed 7 bases at V and 0 bases at J, with 7 bases between. The CDR3 coding sequence is TGTGCCAGTAAAGTGAGCTCTGGAAACACCATATATTTT. It codes for CASKVSSGNTIYF.

V usage is TRBV18 and J usage is TRBJ2-7; D unclear. There are 15 residues in the CDR3. V was trimmed by 2 bases and J by 1 base, leaving 12 bases between them. Germline V gene sequence: CDR1 KGHSH, CDR2 LQKENI. CDR3: CASSPYPSFSYEQYF. The CDR3 DNA is TGTGCCAGCTCACCATATCCCTCTTTTTCCTACGAGCAGTACTTC.

J is TRBJ2-7 and V is TRBV29-1; 7 bases align to TRBD1. The CDR3 runs 12 residues. Looked up from germline, CDR1 is SQVTM and CDR2 is ANQGSEA. The V segment lost 6 bases and the J segment 1 base; nucleotides outside the gene matches: 3. The CDR3 DNA follows: TGCAGCGTAAGACAGGGTTCCTACGAGCAGTACTTC. Its protein product is CSVRQGSYEQYF.

The chain has TRBV10-1 and TRBJ1-5, with D possibly TRBD1 on 5 matching bases. Germline V gene lookup returns CDR1 WNHNN and CDR2 SYGVQD (reference sequence). This CDR3 has 13 residues. Trimming took off 3 bases at V and 5 bases at J, with 8 bases between the two ends. The CDR3, as DNA: TGCGCCAGCAGTGATGGGGGGGATCAGCCCCAGCATTTT. It is translated as CASSDGGDQPQHF.

This clone was seen only a few times. V usage is TRBV25-1 and J usage is TRBJ1-4; the D is unclear. The V end lost 5 bases, the J end lost 11 bases, and 15 bases lay between the germline ends. The germline V gene encodes CDR1 MGHDK and CDR2 SYGVNS. The CDR3 is 13 amino acids. In DNA form, the CDR3 reads TGTGCCAGCAGTCCTCCGGGATTTTATAAACTGTTTTTT. Translation gives CASSPPGFYKLFF.

This clone was counted a few times. V and J are TRBV6-4 and TRBJ2-2, with 8 nucleotides matching TRBD2. The CDR3 has 16 amino acids. Germline V gene sequence: CDR1 MRHNA, CDR2 SNTAGT. The ends lost 5 bases at V and 0 bases at J; junction bases unmatched: 5. The CDR3 reads CASSPLAGANTGELFF. In nucleotides, the CDR3 is TGTGCCAGCAGTCCCCTAGCGGGTGCGAACACCGGGGAGCTGTTTTTT.

The CDR3 sequence: CASSHSERWFF. The DNA for the CDR3 is TGTGCCAGCAGCCACTCTGAGCGGTGGTTTTTT. This chain joins TRBV3-1 (or the pseudogene TRBV3-2) and TRBJ1-4; D call uncertain. V lost 3 bases and J lost 16, with 12 bases in between. The CDR3 has 11 residues. In germline, CDR1 is LGHDT, CDR2 YNNKEL (reference sequence).

This clone was counted only a few times. The chain links TRBV7-9 to TRBJ2-3; D remains unclear. The CDR3 spans 12 residues. The V end was cut by 3 bases, the J end by 8 bases, with 9 bases between. The germline V gene has CDR1 SEHNR and CDR2 FQNEAQ (reference sequence). The CDR3, as DNA: TGTGCCAGCAGCTTTCCTCTGGGTACGCAGTATTTT. Translated, it gives CASSFPLGTQYF. The full variable domain, rest sourced from reference TRBV7-9 and TRBJ2-3, is DTGVSQNPRHKITKRGQNVTFRCDPISEHNRLYWYRQTLGQGPEFLTYFQNEAQLEKSRLLSDRFSAERPKGSFSTLEIQRTEQGDSAMYLCASSFPLGTQYFGPGTRLTVL.

The chain uses TRBV11-2 and TRBJ1-2; D remains unclear. From germline, CDR1 is SGHAT and CDR2 FQNNGV. The ends were cut back, 5 bases at V and 6 bases at J, with 13 bases in the middle. The CDR3 sequence is 13 residues long. Here the CDR3 DNA reads TGTGCCAGCAGCCCGATCCCGGTCGATGGCTACACCTTC. Translation gives CASSPIPVDGYTF.

This clone was found once. The chain couples TRBV9 to TRBJ1-2; D call uncertain. Trimming removed 2 bases at V and 6 bases at J, with 17 bases between. Germline-derived CDR1 and CDR2 are SGDLS and YYNGEE. The CDR3 has 15 amino acids. DNA for the CDR3: TGTGCCAGCAGCGTCGGACGGCACTCAAAGAATGGCTACACCTTC. Its translation is CASSVGRHSKNGYTF.

The chain carries TRBV6-5 and TRBJ1-2, with D maybe TRBD1 (6 bases). The CDR3 covers 13 residues. Germline CDR1 MNHEY, CDR2 SVGAGI. Trimming removed 7 bases from V and 8 bases from J, with 17 bases in between. CDR3 sequence: CASTNGRGSGYTF. DNA of the CDR3: TGTGCCAGCACCAACGGGAGGGGGAGCGGCTACACCTTC.

This rearrangement joins TRBV5-4 to TRBJ2-1; 9 bases are shared with TRBD2. The CDR3 has 15 amino acids. Germline values: CDR1 SGHNT, CDR2 YYREEE (reference sequence). After removal of 5 bases from V and 5 bases from J, the junction contained 8 bases not matched to a gene. The CDR3 sequence: CASRRGGGGNNEQFF. The CDR3 bases are TGTGCCAGCAGGCGCGGGGGGGGCGGTAACAATGAGCAGTTCTTC.

Concerning this clone itself: Other DNA sequences of this sample code for an identical CDR3. This chain uses TRBV6-5 with TRBJ1-2, with 7 nucleotides matching TRBD1. CDR1 is MNHEY, CDR2 SVGAGI, per germline. The V and J ends lost 2 bases and 5 bases, in that order; junction bases with no gene match: 5. There are 14 residues in the CDR3. The CDR3 bases are TGTGCCAGCAGTTACGCCGGGACAGATTATGGCTACACCTTC. It is translated as CASSYAGTDYGYTF.

This CDR3 reads CASSYSGTGLYEQYF. The CDR3 DNA follows: TGTGCCAGCAGTTACTCCGGGACAGGCCTCTACGAGCAGTACTTC. This rearrangement joins TRBV6-5 to TRBJ2-7; 8 bases are a match to TRBD1. V shed 0 bases, J shed 3 bases, and the junction held 4 bases outside the gene matches. Germline V lookup: CDR1 MNHEY, CDR2 SVGAGI. This CDR3 contains 15 residues.

V gene TRBV7-9 combines with J gene TRBJ2-1; 9 nucleotides align to TRBD1. The CDR3 is 15 amino acids. In germline, CDR1 is SEHNR, CDR2 FQNEAQ (reference sequence). Trimming cost V 5 bases and J 5 bases; bases outside gene matches: 7. This chain's CDR3 is CASSQGQGLDNEQFF. The CDR3 nucleotides read TGTGCCAGCAGCCAGGGACAGGGTTTGGACAATGAGCAGTTCTTC.

CDR3 region: CASRGDSNEQFF. In DNA form, the CDR3 reads TGTGCCAGCAGGGGGGACAGTAATGAGCAGTTCTTC. The chain combines TRBV25-1 with TRBJ2-1; 7 bases align to TRBD1. Losses at the gene ends were 6 bases for V and 7 bases for J; bases not matched to a gene: 3. Per germline, CDR1 MGHDK and CDR2 SYGVNS. The CDR3 has 12 amino acids.

The chain joins TRBV24-1 to TRBJ1-1; D is unresolved. Trimming stripped 7 bases from V and 2 bases from J, with 10 bases between. The CDR3 runs to 13 residues. Germline V gives CDR1 KGHDR, CDR2 SFDVKD. The CDR3 protein is CATRVHDNTEAFF. CDR3 coding DNA: TGTGCCACCAGAGTACACGATAACACTGAAGCTTTCTTT.

Written as DNA, the CDR3 is TGTGCCAGCAGCGTGCTAGCGACTGCCATCCATGAGCAGTTCTTC. This codes for CASSVLATAIHEQFF. V usage is TRBV9 and J usage is TRBJ2-1; tentative D call: TRBD2 (6 bases). The CDR3 sequence is 15 residues long. The ends were cut back, 2 bases at V and 8 bases at J, with 17 bases in the middle. In germline, CDR1 is SGDLS, CDR2 YYNGEE.

The chain combines TRBV20-1 with TRBJ2-2; 8 positions match TRBD1. CDR1 is DFQATT and CDR2 is SNEGSKA in the germline V gene (reference sequence). The CDR3 runs to 16 residues. The ends lost 3 bases at V and 6 bases at J; junction bases unmatched: 12. DNA for the CDR3: TGCAGTGCTAGTTCCACAGGGGGTATTATCGCCGGGGAGCTGTTTTTT. Protein product: CSASSTGGIIAGELFF.

The chain recombines TRBV27 with TRBJ2-4; no clear D. Germline V gene lookup returns CDR1 MNHEY and CDR2 SMNVEV (reference sequence). This CDR3 is built from 15 residues. Deletions cut 4 bases from V and 3 bases from J, with 13 bases between. CDR3 coding DNA: TGTGCCAGCAGTTCCCCGGCGAGCTACAAAAACATTCAGTACTTC. Protein: CASSSPASYKNIQYF.

The CDR3 DNA reads TGTGCCAGCAGTCTCCGGGACAGGGATAATTCACCCCTCCACTTT. Protein sequence: CASSLRDRDNSPLHF. V usage is TRBV6-2 or TRBV6-3 and J usage is TRBJ1-6; 9 bases line up with TRBD1. The CDR3 is 15 amino acids. Trimming at V came to 5 bases and at J to 5 bases, leaving 4 bases not matched to a gene. CDR1 is MNHEY and CDR2 is SVGEGT in the germline V gene.

The rearrangement links TRBV9 to TRBJ1-3; TRBD1 agrees at 11 bases. The CDR3 is made up of 18 amino acids. Germline V gene lookup returns CDR1 SGDLS and CDR2 YYNGEE. V lost 0 bases to trimming and J lost 0 bases; unmatched junction nucleotides: 5. CDR3 nucleotide sequence: TGTGCCAGCAGCGTAGGGACAGGGGGCAAGGGCTCTGGAAACACCATATATTTT. Residues: CASSVGTGGKGSGNTIYF. Combining the CDR3 with reference TRBV9 and TRBJ1-3 gives the whole variable domain DSGVTQTPKHLITATGQRVTLRCSPRSGDLSVYWYQQSLDQGLQFLIQYYNGEERAKGNILERFSAQQFPDLHSELNLSSLELGDSALYFCASSVGTGGKGSGNTIYFGEGSWLTVV.

The rearrangement joins TRBV5-1 to TRBJ2-7; the D gene is possibly TRBD1 (6 bases). The length of the CDR3 is 11 residues. The V end lost 8 bases, the J end lost 4 bases, and 10 bases lay between the germline ends. The germline CDR1 and CDR2 sequences are SGHRS and YFSETQ. CDR3: CASSDSYEQYF. The CDR3 DNA reads TGCGCCAGTTCGGACAGTTACGAGCAGTACTTC.

This clone was recorded once. This CDR3 is CASSRIYNEQFF. In DNA, the CDR3 is TGTGCCAGTAGCCGCATATACAATGAGCAGTTCTTC. The V gene is TRBV19, the J gene TRBJ2-1; D is ambiguous. This CDR3 region has 12 residues. Trimming removed 6 bases at V and 4 bases at J, with 7 bases between. Germline CDR1 LNHDA, CDR2 SQIVND (reference sequence).